This TCR beta chain was recovered during a study of identical twins. Overall study findings and caveats: The study found weaker excess twin sharing in beta out-of-frame sequences. In zero-insertion analyses, partial confounding could arise from invariant MAIT and iNKT cells. Donors were not followed over many years; analysis was cross-sectional.

A single record per CDR3 protein comes from TCRdb applying MiXCR to the 5' RACE reads. The table lists fewer than 550,000 distinct CDR3 sequences, around an eighth of them singletons. The CDR3 runs to 16 residues. J was trimmed by 0 bases and V by 4 bases; bases with no gene match: 4. Germline V gene data show CDR1 as LGHNA and CDR2 as YNFKEQ. About this clonotype itself: Its specificity is not known.

These data also featured in a second study, about yellow fever vaccine responses in identical twins.

The sample consisted of CD4+ T cells sorted from blood. The gene calls are TRBV4-2 and TRBJ2-3; 10 nucleotides align to TRBD2. This TCR was sampled from a woman aged 18-35 years in good health. CDR3 bases: TGTGCCAGCAGCCCGGGACTAGCGAGAAGCACAGATACGCAGTATTTT. This encodes CASSPGLARSTDTQYF.